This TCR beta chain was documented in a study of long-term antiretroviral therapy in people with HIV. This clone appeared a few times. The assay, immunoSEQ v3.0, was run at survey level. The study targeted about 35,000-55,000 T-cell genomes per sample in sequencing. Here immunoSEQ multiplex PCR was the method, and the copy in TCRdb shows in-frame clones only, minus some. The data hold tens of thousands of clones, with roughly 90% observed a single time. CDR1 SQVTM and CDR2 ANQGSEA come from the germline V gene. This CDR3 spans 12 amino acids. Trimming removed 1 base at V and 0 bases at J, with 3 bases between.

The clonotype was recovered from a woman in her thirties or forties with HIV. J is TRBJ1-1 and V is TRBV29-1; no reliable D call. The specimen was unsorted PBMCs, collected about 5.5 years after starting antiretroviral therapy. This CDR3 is CSVEGLNTEAFF. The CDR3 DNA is TGCAGCGTTGAAGGGCTGAACACTGAAGCTTTCTTT.